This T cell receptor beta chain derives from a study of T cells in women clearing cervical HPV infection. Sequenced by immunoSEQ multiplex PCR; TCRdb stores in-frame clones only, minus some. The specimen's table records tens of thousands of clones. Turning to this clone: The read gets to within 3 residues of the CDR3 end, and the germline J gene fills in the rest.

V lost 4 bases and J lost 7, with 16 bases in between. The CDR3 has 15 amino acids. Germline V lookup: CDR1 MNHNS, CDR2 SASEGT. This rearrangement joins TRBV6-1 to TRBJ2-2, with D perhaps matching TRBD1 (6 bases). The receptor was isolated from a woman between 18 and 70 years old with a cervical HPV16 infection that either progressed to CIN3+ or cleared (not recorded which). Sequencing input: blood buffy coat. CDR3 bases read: TGTGCCAGCAGTGCGACACAGGGAACGAACGGGGAG. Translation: CASSATQGTNGE. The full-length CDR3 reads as CASSATQGTNGELFF.